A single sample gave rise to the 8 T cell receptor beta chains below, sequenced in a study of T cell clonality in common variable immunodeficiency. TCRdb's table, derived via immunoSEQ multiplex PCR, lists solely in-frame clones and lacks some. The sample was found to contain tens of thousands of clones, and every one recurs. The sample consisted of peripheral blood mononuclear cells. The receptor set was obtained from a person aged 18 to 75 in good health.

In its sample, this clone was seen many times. The CDR3 bases that were read are TGTGCCAGCAGCTTAGAGGGGCGGGGGTCTTCA. It codes for CASSLEGRGSS. The entire CDR3 protein is CASSLEGRGSSAFF. The chain combines TRBV11-2 with TRBJ1-1, with D possibly TRBD1 on 5 matching bases. From the germline J gene comes the end of the CDR3, since the read stops 3 residues before it. Germline-derived CDR1 and CDR2 are SGHAT and FQNNGV. The CDR3 sequence is 14 residues long.

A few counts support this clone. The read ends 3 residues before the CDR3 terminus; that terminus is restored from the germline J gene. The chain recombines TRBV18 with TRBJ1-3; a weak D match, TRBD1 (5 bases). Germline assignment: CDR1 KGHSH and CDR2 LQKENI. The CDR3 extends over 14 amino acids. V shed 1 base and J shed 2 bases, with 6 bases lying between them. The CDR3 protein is CASSPRGAGNTIYF. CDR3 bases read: TGTGCCAGCTCACCACGAGGGGCTGGAAACACC.

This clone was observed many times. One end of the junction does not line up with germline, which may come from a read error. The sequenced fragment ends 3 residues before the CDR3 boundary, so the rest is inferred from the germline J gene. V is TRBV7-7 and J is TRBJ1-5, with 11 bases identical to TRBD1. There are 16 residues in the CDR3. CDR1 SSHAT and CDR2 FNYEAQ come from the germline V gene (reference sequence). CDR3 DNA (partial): TGTGCTAGCAGAACTCAGGACAGGGGGCTCGTGCAGCCC. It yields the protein CASRTQDRGLVQP. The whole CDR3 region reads CASRTQDRGLVQPQHF.

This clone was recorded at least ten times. Partial CDR3 DNA: TGCAGTGCTAGAGATAATCGGGCTTCAGGGTCCCTAAATTCACCC. Its translation: CSARDNRASGSLNSP. The whole CDR3 sequence is CSARDNRASGSLNSPLHF. This chain joins TRBV20-1 and TRBJ1-6, with a weak D call TRBD1 (5 bases). The observed sequence ends 3 residues before the CDR3 terminus, with the missing tail filled in from the germline J gene. The CDR3 runs to 18 residues. The V gene lost 0 bases and the J gene lost 7 bases, with 22 bases spanning the gap. Germline V lookup: CDR1 DFQATT, CDR2 SNEGSKA (reference sequence).

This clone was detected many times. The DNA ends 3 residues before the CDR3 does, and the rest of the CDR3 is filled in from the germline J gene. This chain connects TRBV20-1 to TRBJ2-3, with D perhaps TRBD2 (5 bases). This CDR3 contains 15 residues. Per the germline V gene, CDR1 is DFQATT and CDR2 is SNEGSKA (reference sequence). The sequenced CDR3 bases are TGCAGTGCTGCGGGTATTTTAGGTAACGAAGAGACG. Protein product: CSAAGILGNEET. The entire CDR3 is CSAAGILGNEETQYF.

Here the CDR3 reads CASSVFYEQYF. The part of the CDR3 DNA that was read is TGTGCCAGCAGTGTATTCTACGAG. The chain uses TRBV6-1 and TRBJ2-7; D is undetermined. Sequencing ends 3 residues short of the CDR3 end; the germline J gene provides the rest. The CDR3 has 11 amino acids. Germline CDR1 reads MNHNS; CDR2 reads SASEGT. The ends were cut back, 4 bases at V and 3 bases at J, with 4 bases in the middle.

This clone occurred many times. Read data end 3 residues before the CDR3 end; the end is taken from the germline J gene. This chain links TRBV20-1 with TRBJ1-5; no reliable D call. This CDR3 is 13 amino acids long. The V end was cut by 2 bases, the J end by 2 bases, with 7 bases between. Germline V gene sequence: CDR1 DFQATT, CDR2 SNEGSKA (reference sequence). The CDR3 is CSARRQGNQPQHF. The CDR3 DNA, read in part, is TGCAGTGCTAGAAGGCAGGGCAATCAGCCC.

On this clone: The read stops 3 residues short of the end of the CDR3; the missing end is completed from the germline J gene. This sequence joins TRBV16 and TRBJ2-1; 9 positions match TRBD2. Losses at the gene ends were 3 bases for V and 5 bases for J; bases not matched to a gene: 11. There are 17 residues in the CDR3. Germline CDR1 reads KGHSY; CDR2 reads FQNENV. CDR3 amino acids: CASSHVRLAGLDNEQFF. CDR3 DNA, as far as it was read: TGTGCCAGCAGCCACGTCCGGCTAGCGGGGTTGGACAATGAG.